This T cell receptor beta chain was captured by sequencing in a study of blood T cells in healthy people across ages (dated by TCRdb to about 2015). As for the study more broadly: In model experiments, template switching captured about one uniquely barcoded TCR beta cDNA molecule for every two T cells. Using deep sequencing normalized with unique cDNA molecular identifiers, the study measured how TCR beta repertoire diversity changes with age. The study analyzed two additional independent replicas of 1 million unique cDNA reads from the same blood draw for two donors, one aged 18 to 30 and one aged 80 or older. Donors were grouped into four age groups: young (average approximately 15 years), middle-aged (39), aged (around 60) and long-lived (approximately 82). To avoid experimental bias, donors of different ages were randomly spread across the sequencing lanes.

The library was generated by 5' RACE. TCRdb lists the instrument as Illumina HiSeq 2500. The second PCR ran for about 6 to 12 cycles and used a J-beta primer mix along with a sample-barcoded 5' primer. A template-switch 5' adaptor carrying 12 random nucleotides introduced a unique molecular identifier onto each TCR beta cDNA molecule. Each sample yielded at least 3 million CDR3-containing paired-end reads. First-strand cDNA synthesis was performed from all RNA using the Mint cDNA synthesis kit, with priming by a TRBC-specific oligonucleotide. All cDNA was treated with uracil-DNA glycosylase and then went through a first 18-cycle PCR with the universal primers M1SS and BC2_uni_R. Per the authors' processing: For normalization, 1 million high-quality reads, each with a distinct molecular identifier, were randomly selected from each sample. Instead of being binned into consensus sequences, reads that shared molecular identifiers were thrown out. MiTCR, set to a Q25 quality threshold and the strictest error-elimination algorithm, was used for CDR3 identification, clonotype clustering and error correction. A nonparametric unseen species model with Euler transformation was used to estimate a lower bound on total TCR beta diversity. In-frame beta chains were kept once TCRdb had trimmed the public reads at Q25 with fastp and called clones with MiXCR. Every CDR3 protein is listed once, alongside the most common genes and DNA of its rows. What appears here as the V and J calls and clone size reflects TCRdb's work, not the paper's. The sample includes some 700,000 distinct CDR3 sequences, with approximately 39% observed a single time. The ten top clones hold less than 25% of the sample.

With respect to this clonotype: No antigen is known for it. Base quality data are lacking; no much larger clone is found one base away.

The approximately 40 donors, aged roughly 6 to 95 years, were systemically healthy Caucasian individuals from Russia. Each donor gave ten milliliters of peripheral blood, drawn into EDTA-treated Vacutainer tubes. Ficoll-Paque density-gradient centrifugation was used to isolate PBMCs, with at least 6.5 million per sample. Trizol reagent was used to extract total RNA from the PBMCs, yielding at least 5.5 micrograms per sample. Naive CD45RAhigh/CD27high T cell percentages were measured by flow cytometry on a PBMC aliquot from every donor. The paper as a whole reports these results and caveats: Observed TCR beta diversity per million T cells fell roughly linearly with age, and a significant reduction was already apparent by age around 39. Because profiling used bulk unsorted PBMCs, naive and antigen-experienced compartments could not be compared conclusively. Total diversity estimates from one million sequenced T cells were considered lower bounds and underestimates. Compared with the aged group, the long-lived group had more naive CD4+ T cells, fewer expanded clones and increased TCR diversity, a pattern suggesting age selection. The CMV infection status of donors was not known, potentially confounding age-related changes in expanded clonotypes. A strong correlation was found between observed TCR beta diversity and the percentage of naive T cells measured by flow cytometry.

CDR1 and CDR2 (DFQATT, SNEGSKA) derive from the germline V gene (reference sequence). The V and J ends are trimmed by 0 bases and 0 bases, leaving 20 bases between them. From its cysteine to its phenylalanine, the CDR3 spans 19 amino acids. Only the CDR3 DNA stays, 57 bases, in frame from base 1. Recombination connected TRBV20-1 to TRBJ2-2; the D gene is perhaps TRBD1, from 5 matching bases. Sequencing input: blood. The source is a woman in her sixties in good health. The DNA reads TGCAGTGCTAGAGATCGCCCCCGAAGAGACAGTCCGAACACCGGGGAGCTGTTTTTT. This yields the protein CSARDRPRRDSPNTGELFF.